This entry lists 12 T cell receptor beta chains sequenced from one sample in a study of T cell changes during pregnancy in multiple sclerosis. TCRdb's copy holds only in-frame clones and misses some; the assay was immunoSEQ multiplex PCR. Among approximately 70,000 clones listed, roughly 89% were seen once. The sample in question was peripheral blood, obtained in the second trimester of pregnancy. All receptors come from a female donor with multiple sclerosis, enrolled in a pregnancy study.

V gene TRBV2 combines with J gene TRBJ1-2; TRBD1 agrees at 7 bases. Trimming at V came to 4 bases and at J to 5 bases, leaving 7 bases not matched to a gene. CDR3 length equals 14 residues. CDR1 is SNHLY, CDR2 FYNNEI, per germline. CDR3 protein: CASSGDSASYGYTF. The CDR3 nucleotides read TGTGCCAGCAGTGGGGACAGCGCTTCTTATGGCTACACCTTC.

This rearrangement joins TRBV12-1 to TRBJ1-6. TRBV12-1 has pseudogene status. The CDR3 has 13 amino acids. CDR3 in amino acids: CASSPRRNSPLHF. The CDR3 DNA is TGTGCCAGCAGCCCCAGGAGGAATTCACCCCTCCACTTT.

The gene calls are TRBV11-3 and TRBJ2-7, with 16 nucleotides matching TRBD2. The CDR3 totals 16 residues. Germline trimming cut 4 bases from V and 5 bases from J; bases unmatched to any gene: 5. Looked up from germline, CDR1 is SGHNT and CDR2 is YENEEA. CDR3 protein: CASSSGLAGGPDEQYF. The CDR3 region has the DNA TGTGCCAGCAGCTCGGGACTAGCGGGAGGGCCAGACGAGCAGTACTTC.

The chain is built from TRBV6-1 and TRBJ2-2; D may be TRBD2 (6 bases). Germline values: CDR1 MNHNS, CDR2 SASEGT. Trimming removed 4 bases at V and 5 bases at J, with 17 bases between. The CDR3 is made up of 16 amino acids. The CDR3 DNA is TGTGCCAGCAGTGGGGTTAGGCAACGGGGGACCGGGGAGCTGTTTTTT. Translation: CASSGVRQRGTGELFF.

This clone was picked up a small number of times. V gene TRBV30 combines with J gene TRBJ1-2, with TRBD1 matching 8 bases. Trimming cost V 4 bases and J 6 bases; bases outside gene matches: 16. The CDR3 has 16 residues. CDR1 GTSNPN and CDR2 SVGIG come from the germline V gene (reference sequence). CDR3: CAWTIKSSGGRHGYTF. The CDR3 coding sequence is TGTGCCTGGACCATTAAATCATCAGGGGGCAGGCATGGCTACACCTTC.

The chain links TRBV14 to TRBJ2-7, with a tentative D call TRBD1 (6 bases). The CDR3 is 15 amino acids. Trimming removed 3 bases from V and 6 bases from J, with 18 bases in between. CDR1 and CDR2 from the germline V gene are SGHDN and FVKESK. The CDR3 region is CASSHLRQPRGEQYF. The CDR3 region has the DNA TGTGCCAGCAGCCACCTAAGACAGCCCAGGGGCGAGCAGTACTTC.

The genes are TRBV28 and TRBJ2-7, with D possibly being TRBD1 (6 bases). Germline V gene lookup returns CDR1 MDHEN and CDR2 SYDVKM. The CDR3 extends over 13 amino acids. Trimming took off 6 bases at V and 3 bases at J, with 12 bases between the two ends. CDR3 loop: CASRGTWDYEQYF. The CDR3 nucleotides read TGTGCCAGCAGGGGGACATGGGACTACGAGCAGTACTTC.

This chain links TRBV9 with TRBJ2-1; 8 bases align to TRBD2. Germline CDR1 is SGDLS and CDR2 is YYNGEE. Germline trimming cut 4 bases from V and 13 bases from J; bases unmatched to any gene: 16. CDR3 size: 15 residues. CDR3 DNA: TGTGCCAGCAGCCCGAACCCCTCCAGCGGGAGAGGTCAGTTCTTC. It translates to CASSPNPSSGRGQFF.

J is TRBJ1-2 and V is TRBV7-9; TRBD1 matches at 9 bases. The V and J ends lost 5 bases and 5 bases, in that order; junction bases with no gene match: 6. CDR3 length: 14 amino acids. Germline lookup yields CDR1 SEHNR and CDR2 FQNEAQ (reference sequence). This CDR3 is CASSQTGGGYGYTF. For the CDR3, the DNA is TGTGCCAGCAGCCAAACAGGGGGCGGTTATGGCTACACCTTC. Variable domain in full (rest from reference TRBV7-9 and TRBJ1-2): DTGVSQNPRHKITKRGQNVTFRCDPISEHNRLYWYRQTLGQGPEFLTYFQNEAQLEKSRLLSDRFSAERPKGSFSTLEIQRTEQGDSAMYLCASSQTGGGYGYTFGSGTRLTVV.

The chain couples TRBV7-3 to TRBJ2-7, with 7 bases identical to TRBD2. The CDR3 length is 14 residues. The V and J ends lost 5 bases and 0 bases, in that order; junction bases with no gene match: 4. Germline V gene sequence: CDR1 SGHTA, CDR2 FQGTGA. The CDR3 region is CASSKQRDSYEQYF. In DNA, the CDR3 is TGTGCCAGCAGCAAACAGCGGGACTCCTACGAGCAGTACTTC.

The CDR3 reads CASSINDRVGYTF. As DNA, the CDR3 is TGTGCCAGTAGTATCAACGACAGGGTTGGCTACACCTTC. This chain joins TRBV19 and TRBJ1-2; 7 bases match TRBD1. This CDR3 region has 13 residues. With 3 bases clipped from V and 7 bases from J, the junction kept 5 bases outside the gene matches. The V gene's germline CDR1 is LNHDA and CDR2 SQIVND (reference sequence). The full variable domain, rest sourced from reference TRBV19 and TRBJ1-2, is DGGITQSPKYLFRKEGQNVTLSCEQNLNHDAMYWYRQDPGQGLRLIYYSQIVNDFQKGDIAEGYSVSREKKESFPLTVTSAQKNPTAFYLCASSINDRVGYTFGSGTRLTVV.

The chain employs TRBV7-6 and TRBJ2-3, with TRBD2 matching 9 bases. Germline loops: CDR1 SGHVS, CDR2 FNYEAQ. The V gene end was trimmed by 3 bases and the J gene end by 3 bases; junction bases not matched to a gene: 7. The CDR3 is made up of 16 amino acids. The CDR3 loop is CASSLGSGSLTDTQYF. The CDR3 DNA reads TGTGCCAGCAGCTTGGGTAGCGGGAGTCTTACAGATACGCAGTATTTT.